These 14 T cell receptor beta chains were sequenced from one sample in a study of OX40 agonist ivuxolimab in advanced cancers. Profiled with immunoSEQ multiplex PCR; TCRdb holds only in-frame clones, not every one. In the table there are fewer than 85,000 clones, around 78% of which are singletons. The sample here was CD4+ or CD8+ T cells sorted from blood, taken in a trial of the OX40 agonist ivuxolimab. These receptor sequences come from an adult with an advanced solid tumor such as melanoma, head and neck, liver or kidney cancer.

The chain links TRBV25-1 to TRBJ1-2; D is unresolved. The CDR3 has 12 amino acids. Trimming took 6 bases from V and 2 from J, leaving 7 bases between them. In germline, CDR1 is MGHDK, CDR2 SYGVNS. CDR3 in amino acids: CASSGPNYGYTF. The CDR3 region has the DNA TGTGCCAGCAGCGGCCCCAACTATGGCTACACCTTC.

The V call is TRBV10-2, the J call TRBJ2-6; D is possibly TRBD1 or TRBD2 (6 bases each). The CDR3 length is 17 residues. V lost 3 bases and J 1 base, leaving 13 bases between the germline ends. The V gene's germline CDR1 is WSHSY and CDR2 SAAADI. This CDR3 reads CASSDLTGTSGANVLTF. The CDR3 DNA is TGCGCCAGCAGTGACCTAACAGGGACTTCTGGGGCCAACGTCCTGACTTTC.

V and J are TRBV30 and TRBJ2-7; 7 bases fit TRBD1. Germline values: CDR1 GTSNPN, CDR2 SVGIG (reference sequence). V dropped 5 bases and J dropped 2; count of bases not matched to a gene: 6. The CDR3 spans 13 residues. CDR3: CAWGGQSPYEQYF. In DNA, the CDR3 is TGTGCCTGGGGGGGACAGTCCCCCTACGAGCAGTACTTC.

V gene TRBV7-3 combines with J gene TRBJ2-7, with D perhaps assigned TRBD1 or TRBD2 (5 bases each). The CDR3 runs 14 residues. The germline CDR1 and CDR2 sequences are SGHTA and FQGTGA. V was clipped by 2 bases and J by 2 bases, with 10 bases between them. The CDR3, as DNA: TGTGCCAGCAGCTTATCCGGGACCACCTACGAGCAGTACTTC. This codes for CASSLSGTTYEQYF.

The chain is built from TRBV29-1 and TRBJ2-5; D perhaps matches TRBD2 (5 bases). Germline V lookup: CDR1 SQVTM, CDR2 ANQGSEA. CDR3 length equals 11 residues. CDR3: CSTLAKETQYF. Written as DNA, the CDR3 is TGCAGTACCCTAGCAAAAGAGACCCAGTACTTC. Looking up the rest from reference TRBV29-1 and TRBJ2-5 gives the full variable domain: SAVISQKPSRDICQRGTSLTIQCQVDSQVTMMFWYRQQPGQSLTLIATANQGSEATYESGFVIDKFPISRPNLTFSTLTVSNMSPEDSSIYLCSTLAKETQYFGPGTRLLVL.

The chain carries TRBV6-6 and TRBJ2-5; unclear D gene. CDR1 is MNHNY, CDR2 SVGAGI, per germline (reference sequence). Between the trimmed V and J ends, which lost 7 bases and 0 bases, there was a span of 6 bases. This CDR3 has 12 amino acids. Here the CDR3 DNA reads TGTGCCAGCACCAGCTACCAAGAGACCCAGTACTTC. It encodes CASTSYQETQYF.

The V call is TRBV6-5, the J call TRBJ1-1, with D unresolved. Trimming took 2 bases from V and 0 from J, leaving 7 bases between them. Germline CDR1 is MNHEY and CDR2 is SVGAGI. The CDR3 loop spans 14 amino acids. The CDR3, as DNA: TGTGCCAGCAGTTACGACCTTATGAACACTGAAGCTTTCTTT. Translation: CASSYDLMNTEAFF.

This clone is a singleton in its sample. The chain joins TRBV6-5 to TRBJ1-3, with no clear D. The germline V gene has CDR1 MNHEY and CDR2 SVGAGI. The CDR3 runs 13 residues. V lost 5 bases to trimming and J lost 5 bases, with 10 bases between them. The DNA of the CDR3 is TGTGCCAGCAGTATGACTGAAAGAAACACCATATATTTT. Translating gives CASSMTERNTIYF.

The V and J genes are TRBV5-1 and TRBJ1-6; TRBD1 aligns across 7 bases. The CDR3 runs 14 residues. The J segment lost 9 bases and the V segment lost 5 bases, leaving 8 bases of the junction unmatched. Germline values: CDR1 SGHRS, CDR2 YFSETQ. The CDR3 DNA follows: TGCGCCAGCAGTACGACAGGGTTTTCTTCACCCCTCCACTTT. Residues: CASSTTGFSSPLHF. The complete variable domain, with remaining parts taken from reference TRBV5-1 and TRBJ1-6, reads KAGVTQTPRYLIKTRGQQVTLSCSPISGHRSVSWYQQTPGQGLQFLFEYFSETQRNKGNFPGRFSGRQFSNSRSEMNVSTLELGDSALYLCASSTTGFSSPLHFGNGTRLTVT.

The chain has TRBV5-1 and TRBJ2-7, with D possibly matching TRBD2 (6 bases). V gave up 0 bases and J gave up 0 bases, with 7 bases separating them. The CDR3 contains 14 residues. Germline V CDR1 and CDR2: SGHRS, YFSETQ. CDR3 amino acids: CASSLDGGSYEQYF. The CDR3 DNA reads as TGCGCCAGCAGCTTGGACGGGGGCTCCTACGAGCAGTACTTC.

The chain joins TRBV30 to TRBJ1-2, with TRBD1 matching over 8 bases. CDR1 and CDR2 from the germline V gene are GTSNPN and SVGIG (reference sequence). V shed 8 bases and J 8 bases; nucleotides not matched to a gene: 10. The CDR3 consists of 12 residues. The CDR3 loop reads CAQTGARGGYTF. The CDR3 DNA reads TGTGCCCAGACAGGGGCCCGCGGGGGCTACACCTTC.

This rearrangement joins TRBV11-3 to TRBJ2-2, with D maybe TRBD1 (5 bases). Germline lookup yields CDR1 SGHNT and CDR2 YENEEA. Trimming stripped 3 bases from V and 4 bases from J, with 12 bases between. The CDR3 spans 15 residues. CDR3 sequence: CASSFRTPTTGELFF. CDR3 coding DNA: TGTGCCAGCAGCTTTAGGACACCCACCACCGGGGAGCTGTTTTTT.

The chain links TRBV30 to TRBJ1-5; no clear D gene. Germline V CDR1 and CDR2: GTSNPN, SVGIG (reference sequence). This CDR3 contains 12 residues. The V end lost 2 bases, the J end lost 9 bases, and 11 bases lay between the germline ends. CDR3 coding DNA: TGTGCCTGGAGTTCCCGAACGGCGCCCCAGCATTTT. As protein: CAWSSRTAPQHF.

This clone was seen just once. This chain connects TRBV7-9 to TRBJ1-2; weak D call: TRBD1 (6 bases). CDR3 length: 15 amino acids. The V gene's germline CDR1 is SEHNR and CDR2 FQNEAQ (reference sequence). Trimming pared 5 bases from V and 4 bases from J, leaving 17 bases between. CDR3 sequence (DNA): TGTGCCAGCAGCCAGACCACAGGGACCCGCTATGGCTACACCTTC. It specifies CASSQTTGTRYGYTF.